The rows below give T cell receptor beta chains drawn from one sample of a study of blood T cell repertoires in COVID-19. Generated by immunoSEQ multiplex PCR, the TCRdb table keeps only in-frame clones and is missing some. The repertoire includes about 250,000 clones, over 75% of them detected once, and 2% to 3% sits in the top ten. The sample was PBMCs or T cells enriched from blood (not recorded which). The receptors were sampled from a young woman who had recovered from COVID-19. Both conserved end residues are part of each CDR3. The D gene is left open where the match is weak. Clone size is not always given. Where it is, it says once, few, many or a class for expanded clones.

NA,TRBV11-2,NA,TRBJ2-7,TGTGCCAGCAGCTATAAAGGGGCCTACGAGCAGTACTTC,CASSYKGAYEQYF
NA,TRBV12-3/TRBV12-4,NA,TRBJ2-6,TGTGCCAGCAGTTTTATGGGGGCCAACGTCCTGACTTTC,CASSFMGANVLTF
NA,TRBV28,NA,TRBJ2-7,TGTGCCAGCAGTCACGGACTGACCGTCTCCTACGAGCAGTACTTC,CASSHGLTVSYEQYF
NA,TRBV3-1/TRBV3-2,NA,TRBJ2-2,TGTGCCAGCAGCCAAGTGGCGGGGTCCGGGGAGCTGTTTTTT,CASSQVAGSGELFF
NA,TRBV15,NA,TRBJ1-3,TGTGCCAGCGGGGGGACGCCATGGGAGAACACCATATATTTT,CASGGTPWENTIYF
NA,TRBV19,NA,TRBJ1-2,TGTGCCAGTAGTATTAGAGGTATTGCAGACTATGGCTACACCTTC,CASSIRGIADYGYTF
NA,TRBV9,NA,TRBJ1-2,TGTGCCAGCAGCCTAAGTCCGGGGGAAGGCTACACCTTC,CASSLSPGEGYTF
NA,TRBV2,TRBD2,TRBJ2-3,TGTGCCAGCAGTGAAAGGCTAGCGGGGCCCTCGGGTACGCAGTATTTT,CASSERLAGPSGTQYF
NA,TRBV5-1,TRBD1,TRBJ2-7,TGCGCCAGCAGCTTTCTCGGGGACAGCTCCTACGAGCAGTACTTC,CASSFLGDSSYEQYF
NA,TRBV9,NA,TRBJ1-2,TGTGCCAGCAGCCCCTCCTTAGGAGGCAACTATGGCTACACCTTC,CASSPSLGGNYGYTF
NA,TRBV18,NA,TRBJ1-4,TGTGCCAGCTCAGTGACAGTTGCAACTAATGAAAAACTGTTTTTT,CASSVTVATNEKLFF
once,TRBV11-2,NA,TRBJ1-1,TGTGCCAGCAGCTTAGATGGACTAGTCAACACTGAAGCTTTCTTT,CASSLDGLVNTEAFF
NA,TRBV14,NA,TRBJ1-1,TGTGCCAGCAGCCAAGATCAACGGGGCACTGAAGCTTTCTTT,CASSQDQRGTEAFF
NA,TRBV4-1,NA,TRBJ1-1,TGCGCCAGCAGCCAAAGGGGGACGAGCACTGAAGCTTTCTTT,CASSQRGTSTEAFF
NA,TRBV11-2,NA,TRBJ1-1,TGTGCCAGCAGCCTTCGCCCCGGACTTAGGAACACTGAAGCTTTCTTT,CASSLRPGLRNTEAFF
NA,TRBV5-1,TRBD1,TRBJ2-3,TGCGCCAGCAGCTTGGAGGAGCAGGGACAGATTGGAGATACGCAGTATTTT,CASSLEEQGQIGDTQYF